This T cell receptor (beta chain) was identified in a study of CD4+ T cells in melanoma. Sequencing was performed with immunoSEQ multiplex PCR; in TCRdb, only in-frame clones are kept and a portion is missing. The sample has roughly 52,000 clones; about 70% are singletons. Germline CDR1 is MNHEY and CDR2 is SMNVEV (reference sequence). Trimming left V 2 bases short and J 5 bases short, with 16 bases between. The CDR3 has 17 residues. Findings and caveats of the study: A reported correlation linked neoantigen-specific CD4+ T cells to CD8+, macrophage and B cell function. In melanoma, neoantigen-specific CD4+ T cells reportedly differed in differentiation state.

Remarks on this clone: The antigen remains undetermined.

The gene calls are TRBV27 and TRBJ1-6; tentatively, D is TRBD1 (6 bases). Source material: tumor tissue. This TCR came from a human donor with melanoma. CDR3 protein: CASSLLHQGRNNSPLHF. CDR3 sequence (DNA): TGTGCCAGCAGTTTACTTCACCAGGGGAGGAATAATTCACCCCTCCACTTT.